Sequencing of this T cell receptor beta chain was carried out in a study of T-cell reconstitution after alpha-beta-depleted transplantation in children. Study results and limitations: T-cell numbers and diversity, one year after transplant, stemmed largely from T cells that were newly produced. Diversity of TCRbeta at day 60 was high in some patients, arising from surviving recipient T cells and thymic progenitors. Several hundred rapidly expanded clones from non-depleted graft cells reportedly supplied alpha-beta T cells about two months post-transplant.

This clonotype was seen a handful of times. What it recognizes is unknown. It was with unique molecular identifiers that the TCRbeta library was prepared. TCRdb used MiXCR to reprocess the PCR reads, holding one entry per CDR3 protein. Of 350,000 to 500,000 distinct CDR3 sequences listed, 43% are singletons. The CDR3 consists of 15 residues. Germline V gives CDR1 MNHNS, CDR2 SASEGT. V gave up 1 base and J gave up 4 bases, with 8 bases separating them. The specimen was PBMCs, collected before TCRalphabeta/CD19-depleted stem cell transplant. This chain connects TRBV6-1 to TRBJ2-6; unclear D gene. The source is a girl under 10 years old with aplastic anemia, due to receive a stem cell transplant. The CDR3 sequence is CASSEDLGGANVLTF. In DNA, the CDR3 is TGTGCCAGCAGTGAAGATCTGGGGGGGGCCAACGTCCTGACTTTC.